Listed here are 2 T cell receptor beta chains from one sample, sequenced in a study of cytomegalovirus exposure and HLA in healthy donors. PCR amplification relied on 60 Vbeta primers (plus 13 Jbeta primers). Profiled with immunoSEQ multiplex PCR; TCRdb holds only in-frame clones, not every one. This sample yields fewer than 250,000 clones, of which roughly 84% are seen a single time; around 1.4% belongs to the top ten. Sample: PBMCs. Source of these receptors: a human donor in good health.

The chain couples TRBV28 to TRBJ1-4; possibly TRBD1 for D (5 bases). Per germline, CDR1 MDHEN and CDR2 SYDVKM. The CDR3 length is 17 residues. Trimming stripped 0 bases from V and 5 bases from J, with 16 bases between. The CDR3 reads CASSLWGGAESNEKLFF. Here the CDR3 DNA reads TGTGCCAGCAGTTTATGGGGTGGGGCGGAATCAAATGAAAAACTGTTTTTT.

This chain joins TRBV6-1 and TRBJ1-1, with 9 bases lining up with TRBD1. The CDR3 spans 13 residues. Germline lookup yields CDR1 MNHNS and CDR2 SASEGT. J was trimmed by 4 bases and V by 6 bases; bases with no gene match: 3. As DNA, the CDR3 is TGTGCCAGCAGGGTACAGGGGGCCACTGAAGCTTTCTTT. It codes for CASRVQGATEAFF.